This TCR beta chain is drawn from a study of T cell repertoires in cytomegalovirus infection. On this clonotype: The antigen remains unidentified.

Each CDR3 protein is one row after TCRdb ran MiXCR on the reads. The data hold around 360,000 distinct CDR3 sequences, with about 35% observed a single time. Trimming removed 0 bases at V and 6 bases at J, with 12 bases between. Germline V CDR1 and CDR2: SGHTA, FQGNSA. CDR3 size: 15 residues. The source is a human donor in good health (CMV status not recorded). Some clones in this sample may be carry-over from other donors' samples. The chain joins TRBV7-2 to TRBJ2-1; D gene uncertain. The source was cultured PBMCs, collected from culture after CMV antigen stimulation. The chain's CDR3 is CASSLASPVSNEQFF. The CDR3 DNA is TGTGCCAGCAGCTTAGCGTCGCCGGTTTCCAATGAGCAGTTCTTC. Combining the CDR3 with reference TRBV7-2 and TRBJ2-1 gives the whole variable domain GAGVSQSPSNKVTEKGKDVELRCDPISGHTALYWYRQSLGQGLEFLIYFQGNSAPDKSGLPSDRFSAERTGGSVSTLTIQRTQQEDSAVYLCASSLASPVSNEQFFGPGTRLTVL.